A selection of T cell receptor beta chains follows, all from one sample in a study of cytomegalovirus exposure and HLA in healthy donors. Generated by immunoSEQ multiplex PCR, the TCRdb table keeps only in-frame clones and is missing some. The data contain some 130,000 clones, 77% of them seen just once; the ten biggest clones take up under 5%. Sequenced input: PBMCs. The receptors here all came from a male donor in good health and CMV-seropositive. CDR3s include the opening cysteine and the closing phenylalanine or tryptophan. D genes are given only for firm matches. Only part of the rows carry a size: once, few, many, or a class if the clone is expanded.

clone_size,d_call,v_call,j_call,cdr3_nt,cdr3_aa
.,TRBD1,TRBV2,TRBJ2-7,TGTGCCAGCAAAAGCCCGTGGGGACAGGGGGCCTACGAGCAGTACTTC,CASKSPWGQGAYEQYF
once,.,TRBV18,TRBJ1-3,TGTGCCAGCTCACGCCGGGACACGATCTCTGGAAACACCATATATTTT,CASSRRDTISGNTIYF
once,.,TRBV28,TRBJ2-7,TGTGCCAGCAGCCCCATGGCACCCTCCTACGAGCAGTACTTC,CASSPMAPSYEQYF
.,TRBD2,TRBV11-3,TRBJ2-1,TGTGCCAGCAGCTTAGGGGCTAGCGGCGTAATGGAGCAGTTCTTC,CASSLGASGVMEQFF
.,.,TRBV30,TRBJ1-2,TGTGCCTGGAGTCCTGGGTCGGGCTATGGCTACACCTTC,CAWSPGSGYGYTF
.,.,TRBV9,TRBJ1-2,TGTGCCAGCAGCGTAGATGGGGGGACTAACTATGGCTACACCTTC,CASSVDGGTNYGYTF
few,.,TRBV2,TRBJ1-1,TGTGCCAGCAGTGGTTCCCGACTCCCCAGGAACACTGAAGCTTTCTTT,CASSGSRLPRNTEAFF
few,.,TRBV5-1,TRBJ2-1,TGCGCCAGCAGCTTGGGGCCGGGGTTCAATGAGCAGTTCTTC,CASSLGPGFNEQFF
.,.,TRBV6-1,TRBJ1-1,TGTGCCAGCAGTGAAGGGAGTCAGACTGAAGCTTTCTTT,CASSEGSQTEAFF
.,.,TRBV16,TRBJ1-5,TGTGCCAGCAGCCAATTGGGGGGATTCAATCAGCCCCAGCATTTT,CASSQLGGFNQPQHF